These 25 T cell receptor beta chains share one sample of origin, sequenced in a study of cytomegalovirus exposure and HLA in healthy donors. The PCR was carried out with 60 Vbeta primers and 13 Jbeta primers. Sequenced by immunoSEQ multiplex PCR; TCRdb stores in-frame clones only, minus some. The sample carries 150,000 to 200,000 clones, about four fifths recorded once. Sequenced material: PBMCs. The receptors were sampled from a man aged 18 to 29 in good health and CMV-seronegative.

In this sample, this clone turned up a few times. This rearrangement joins TRBV2 to TRBJ2-3; TRBD2 agrees at 12 bases. Germline values: CDR1 SNHLY, CDR2 FYNNEI. The CDR3 covers 17 residues. With 7 bases clipped from V and 4 bases from J, the junction kept 12 bases outside the gene matches. CDR3 protein: CASTGTSGFRTADTQYF. DNA for the CDR3: TGTGCCAGCACCGGGACTAGCGGGTTTAGGACGGCAGATACGCAGTATTTT. Complete variable domain (other parts from reference TRBV2 and TRBJ2-3): EPEVTQTPSHQVTQMGQEVILRCVPISNHLYFYWYRQILGQKVEFLVSFYNNEISEKSEIFDDQFSVERPDGSNFTLKIRSTKLEDSAMYFCASTGTSGFRTADTQYFGPGTRLTVL.

Concerning this clone: The sample has other DNA sequences that encode this CDR3 too. The chain couples TRBV5-4 to TRBJ2-1; 7 bases are shared with TRBD2. The CDR3 loop spans 15 amino acids. Unmatched junction bases numbered 2, after V lost 2 bases and J lost 0 bases. Germline-derived CDR1 and CDR2 are SGHNT and YYREEE (reference sequence). The CDR3 loop reads CASSFGGSSYNEQFF. The DNA of the CDR3 is TGTGCCAGCAGCTTCGGGGGGTCCTCCTACAATGAGCAGTTCTTC.

This clone occurred once. V is TRBV7-2 and J is TRBJ1-3, with D hard to call. Germline assignment: CDR1 SGHTA and CDR2 FQGNSA. V gave up 8 bases and J gave up 4 bases, with 15 bases separating them. This CDR3 comprises 14 residues. CDR3 DNA: TGTGCCAGCCTCCCGGGCGGGTCGGGAAACACCATATATTTT. Its translation is CASLPGGSGNTIYF.

The chain joins TRBV18 to TRBJ2-7; 7 bases align to TRBD1. The CDR3 has 15 amino acids. V shed 4 bases and J 0 bases; nucleotides not matched to a gene: 6. The germline gives CDR1 KGHSH, CDR2 LQKENI. The CDR3 bases are TGTGCCAGCTCACAGGGACAGACAAGCTCCTACGAGCAGTACTTC. Protein sequence: CASSQGQTSSYEQYF.

A single count supports this clone. The chain combines TRBV29-1 with TRBJ1-2; 8 nucleotides align to TRBD1. The CDR3 covers 11 residues. Trimming took 3 bases from V and 10 from J; bases not matched to a gene: 4. The germline CDR1 and CDR2 sequences are SQVTM and ANQGSEA. The CDR3 protein is CSVETGEVYTF. The CDR3 DNA reads as TGCAGCGTTGAGACAGGGGAGGTCTACACCTTC.

The chain couples TRBV9 to TRBJ2-3; D ambiguous. In germline, CDR1 is SGDLS, CDR2 YYNGEE. Trimming cost V 0 bases and J 2 bases, with 13 bases left between them. There are 16 residues in the CDR3. The CDR3 nucleotides read TGTGCCAGCAGCGTAGGGTCGGAGCCGGACACAGATACGCAGTATTTT. It codes for CASSVGSEPDTDTQYF.

This clone was seen a few times. This sequence joins TRBV29-1 and TRBJ1-4; D ambiguous. Looked up from germline, CDR1 is SQVTM and CDR2 is ANQGSEA. The germline V and J ends were trimmed by 4 bases and 3 bases, with 9 bases remaining between them. CDR3 size: 13 residues. CDR3 loop: CSVVISANEKLFF. Written as DNA, the CDR3 is TGCAGCGTTGTGATTTCAGCTAATGAAAAACTGTTTTTT.

V gene TRBV19 combines with J gene TRBJ1-5; the D gene is possibly TRBD1 (5 bases). Germline V CDR1 and CDR2: LNHDA, SQIVND (reference sequence). Trimming stripped 4 bases from V and 2 bases from J, with 6 bases between. The CDR3 covers 13 residues. The CDR3 DNA follows: TGTGCCAGTAGTAGCAGGGGCAATCAGCCCCAGCATTTT. Translated: CASSSRGNQPQHF. Complete variable domain (other parts from reference TRBV19 and TRBJ1-5): DGGITQSPKYLFRKEGQNVTLSCEQNLNHDAMYWYRQDPGQGLRLIYYSQIVNDFQKGDIAEGYSVSREKKESFPLTVTSAQKNPTAFYLCASSSRGNQPQHFGDGTRLSIL.

This sequence joins TRBV19 and TRBJ1-1, with 8 bases that match TRBD1. The CDR3 is made up of 14 amino acids. The germline V gene encodes CDR1 LNHDA and CDR2 SQIVND (reference sequence). Trimming took 5 bases from V and 5 from J; bases not matched to a gene: 7. The DNA for the CDR3 is TGTGCCAGTAGTGGCAGGGGGCGAGATACTGAAGCTTTCTTT. It codes for CASSGRGRDTEAFF.

Only a few counts were recorded for this clone. This chain uses TRBV28 with TRBJ1-1; TRBD1 matches 8 bases. CDR1 and CDR2 from the germline V gene are MDHEN and SYDVKM. Losses at the gene ends were 7 bases for V and 4 bases for J; bases not matched to a gene: 5. This CDR3 contains 13 residues. For the CDR3, the DNA is TGTGCCAGCATCAGGGGGCGGCGCACTGAAGCTTTCTTT. The encoded protein is CASIRGRRTEAFF.

The rearrangement uses TRBV28 and TRBJ2-1; 10 bases map to TRBD2. The CDR3 is 16 amino acids. With V trimmed by 8 bases and J by 7 bases, 14 bases remained unmatched. CDR1 is MDHEN and CDR2 is SYDVKM in the germline V gene. The CDR3 DNA sequence: TGTGCCAGCCGACCGACGGGAGCGGGAGGGGGAAATGAGCAGTTCTTC. Translated: CASRPTGAGGGNEQFF.

The chain recombines TRBV7-9 with TRBJ1-5, with a possible D match to TRBD1 (6 bases). V lost 5 bases, J lost 0 bases, and 11 bases lay in between. CDR3 length: 15 residues. Per the germline V gene, CDR1 is SEHNR and CDR2 is FQNEAQ (reference sequence). The CDR3 reads CASSAGGSSNQPQHF. CDR3 nucleotides: TGTGCCAGCAGCGCGGGGGGCAGTAGCAATCAGCCCCAGCATTTT.

The rearrangement links TRBV29-1 to TRBJ2-5; 8 bases map to TRBD2. Germline lookup yields CDR1 SQVTM and CDR2 ANQGSEA. The CDR3 spans 16 residues. V lost 8 bases to trimming and J lost 4 bases; unmatched junction nucleotides: 18. CDR3: CSTLWRLAGRGETQYF. The CDR3, as DNA: TGCAGCACCCTATGGAGGTTAGCGGGAAGAGGAGAGACCCAGTACTTC.

The chain couples TRBV7-2 to TRBJ1-2, with a tentative D call TRBD1 (6 bases). This CDR3 spans 15 amino acids. Per the germline V gene, CDR1 is SGHTA and CDR2 is FQGNSA. V shed 5 bases and J shed 2 bases, with 15 bases lying between them. CDR3 nucleotide sequence: TGTGCCAGCAGCCTGACAGGCCGAGGCAACTATGGCTACACCTTC. Translation: CASSLTGRGNYGYTF.

By sample share, this clone is medium-sized. The chain employs TRBV25-1 and TRBJ2-1, with 9 nucleotides matching TRBD1. The junction had 9 bases not matched to a gene; V was cut back by 1 base and J by 8 bases. Germline CDR1 reads MGHDK; CDR2 reads SYGVNS. This CDR3 comprises 16 residues. CDR3 protein: CASSESGTGFSDEQFF. The DNA for the CDR3 is TGTGCCAGCAGTGAATCCGGGACAGGGTTTTCAGATGAGCAGTTCTTC.

The rearrangement joins TRBV2 to TRBJ1-6, with 7 nucleotides matching TRBD1. V trimming: 7 bases; J trimming: 7 bases; junction bases outside the gene matches: 10. The germline V gene encodes CDR1 SNHLY and CDR2 FYNNEI. The CDR3 consists of 15 residues. CDR3 nucleotide sequence: TGTGCCAGCACCGAGGAGAGGGGGCGGAATTCACCCCTCCACTTT. This gives the protein CASTEERGRNSPLHF.

This chain joins TRBV5-5 and TRBJ1-2; TRBD1 matches at 9 bases. The CDR3 consists of 14 residues. V was pared by 2 bases and J by 3 bases, with 2 bases of the junction left unmatched. Germline CDR1 and CDR2: SGHKS and YYEKEE (reference sequence). The CDR3 coding sequence is TGTGCCAGCAGCTTACAGGGGGCGGACTATGGCTACACCTTC. Translating it yields CASSLQGADYGYTF.

The chain is built from TRBV4-3 and TRBJ2-2, with D uncertain. The germline V and J ends were trimmed by 6 bases and 4 bases, with 21 bases remaining between them. This CDR3 is built from 17 residues. CDR1 LGHNA and CDR2 YSLEER come from the germline V gene. This CDR3 reads CASSPELVRVATGELFF. The CDR3 region has the DNA TGCGCCAGCAGTCCTGAGTTGGTCCGAGTCGCCACCGGGGAGCTGTTTTTT.

The gene calls are TRBV4-3 and TRBJ1-4, with D possibly TRBD1 on 6 matching bases. Per the germline V gene, CDR1 is LGHNA and CDR2 is YSLEER. This CDR3 contains 18 residues. V was pared by 0 bases and J by 0 bases, with 14 bases between. CDR3: CASSQEPITGTTNEKLFF. The CDR3 coding sequence is TGCGCCAGCAGCCAAGAGCCAATTACAGGGACAACTAATGAAAAACTGTTTTTT.

The chain joins TRBV9 to TRBJ2-7; 7 bases fit TRBD2. Trimming cost V 4 bases and J 3 bases; bases outside gene matches: 7. The germline V gene encodes CDR1 SGDLS and CDR2 YYNGEE. The CDR3 length is 14 residues. DNA of the CDR3: TGTGCCAGCAGCCCCGGGGGGTGGGACTACGAGCAGTACTTC. Translated: CASSPGGWDYEQYF.

The chain links TRBV2 to TRBJ1-2; D is uncertain. The V and J ends lost 1 base and 4 bases respectively, with 16 bases between them. Germline V gene data show CDR1 as SNHLY and CDR2 as FYNNEI. This CDR3 has 16 residues. The CDR3 reads CASSEVRISGGYGYTF. CDR3 sequence (DNA): TGTGCCAGCAGTGAAGTTAGAATTTCAGGTGGCTATGGCTACACCTTC.

This chain joins TRBV5-4 and TRBJ1-1; 7 bases are a match to TRBD1. Trimming cost V 4 bases and J 4 bases; bases outside gene matches: 10. CDR1 is SGHNT, CDR2 YYREEE, per germline (reference sequence). The CDR3 consists of 15 residues. CDR3 DNA: TGTGCCAGCAGCCTAACAGGGGTCGCGCCCACTGAAGCTTTCTTT. Translated: CASSLTGVAPTEAFF.

The chain uses TRBV15 and TRBJ2-5, with TRBD1 as a possible D gene (8 bases). CDR1 is LNHNV and CDR2 is YYDKDF in the germline V gene (reference sequence). The germline V and J ends were trimmed by 5 bases and 0 bases, with 19 bases remaining between them. The length of the CDR3 is 17 residues. The CDR3 is CATSLDLQGGYQETQYF. The DNA for the CDR3 is TGTGCCACCAGCCTCGACTTACAGGGGGGGTACCAAGAGACCCAGTACTTC.

This sequence joins TRBV28 and TRBJ1-5; D gene unclear. Germline loops: CDR1 MDHEN, CDR2 SYDVKM. V was pared by 7 bases and J by 5 bases, with 9 bases between. This CDR3 contains 12 residues. The CDR3 DNA reads as TGTGCCAGCACCTTCAGCGATCAGCCCCAGCATTTT. This translates into CASTFSDQPQHF.

This rearrangement joins TRBV19 to TRBJ2-5; TRBD1 matches 7 bases. Germline CDR1 is LNHDA and CDR2 is SQIVND (reference sequence). V lost 5 bases, J lost 4 bases, and 7 bases stayed unmatched. The CDR3 length is 14 residues. The CDR3 is CASSEDRLRETQYF. Here the CDR3 DNA reads TGTGCCAGTAGTGAGGACAGGCTCAGAGAGACCCAGTACTTC.